This T cell receptor beta chain originates from a study of cytomegalovirus exposure and HLA in healthy donors. Germline lookup yields CDR1 KGHSH and CDR2 LQKENI. This CDR3 has 17 residues. The junction had 9 bases not matched to a gene; V was cut back by 4 bases and J by 0 bases. PCR amplification relied on 60 Vbeta primers (plus 13 Jbeta primers). Data came from immunoSEQ multiplex PCR; TCRdb stores just in-frame clones and leaves some out. Found here are roughly 220,000 clones; the top ten clones hold about 1%. The specimen was PBMCs. This chain links TRBV18 with TRBJ2-1, with TRBD2 matching 7 bases. This TCR came from a girl between 2 and 10 years old in good health and CMV-seropositive. The CDR3, as DNA: TGTGCCAGCTCACTAATACTGACTAGCAGCTCCTACAATGAGCAGTTCTTC. It is translated as CASSLILTSSSYNEQFF.